These 14 T cell receptor beta chains were all obtained from the same sample, sequenced in a study of T cells after yellow fever vaccination. TCRdb reprocessed the 5' RACE reads via MiXCR and lists one record per CDR3 protein. Here the sample spans 150,000 to 200,000 distinct CDR3 sequences, around 9% being singletons. The source material was CD8+ T cells sorted from PBMCs, sampled 45 days after the yellow fever booster vaccination. The receptors were gathered from a young man who received the YFV17D yellow fever vaccine.

In DNA form, the CDR3 reads TGCGCCAGCAGCCAGCTGACTAGCGGGGGCCGTGATACGCAGTATTTT. It translates to CASSQLTSGGRDTQYF. This rearrangement joins TRBV4-1 to TRBJ2-3; TRBD2 agrees at 12 bases. Germline lookup yields CDR1 MGHRA and CDR2 YSYEKL. V lost 3 bases to trimming and J lost 6 bases; unmatched junction nucleotides: 7. The CDR3 consists of 16 residues.

This chain uses TRBV27 with TRBJ2-2, with D unresolved. The CDR3 totals 13 residues. Germline V CDR1 and CDR2: MNHEY, SMNVEV (reference sequence). Trimming removed 2 bases at V and 7 bases at J, with 8 bases between. The CDR3 DNA reads TGTGCCAGCAGTTTAACACGAGGCGGGGAGCTGTTTTTT. Protein sequence: CASSLTRGGELFF.

The J gene is TRBJ2-3, the V gene TRBV19, with a weak D call TRBD1 (6 bases). V gave up 5 bases and J gave up 2 bases, with 8 bases separating them. Germline loops: CDR1 LNHDA, CDR2 SQIVND (reference sequence). The CDR3 extends over 13 amino acids. CDR3 in amino acids: CASSAGATDTQYF. The CDR3 DNA sequence: TGTGCCAGTAGTGCAGGGGCCACAGATACGCAGTATTTT.

The rearrangement links TRBV6-6 to TRBJ1-2, with 7 positions matching TRBD1. CDR1 is MNHNY, CDR2 SVGAGI, per germline (reference sequence). J was trimmed by 3 bases and V by 4 bases; bases with no gene match: 8. CDR3 length: 15 amino acids. CDR3 coding DNA: TGTGCCAGCAGTTGGGCGGGACAGACTTACTATGGCTACACCTTC. Translated: CASSWAGQTYYGYTF.

The chain joins TRBV18 to TRBJ1-2; D is perhaps TRBD1 (5 bases). The V and J ends lost 3 bases and 1 base respectively, with 12 bases between them. This CDR3 has 15 residues. Germline assignment: CDR1 KGHSH and CDR2 LQKENI. The CDR3 loop reads CASSPDQGDNYGYTF. The CDR3 DNA reads TGTGCCAGCTCACCGGACCAGGGAGATAACTATGGCTACACCTTC.

V is TRBV12-5 and J is TRBJ2-7, with D possibly TRBD1 on 7 matching bases. V gave up 10 bases and J gave up 2 bases, with 12 bases separating them. This CDR3 region has 12 residues. Germline V gives CDR1 LGHNT, CDR2 FRNRAP. Here the CDR3 DNA reads TGTGCTACCCGCAGGGGGGCCTACGAGCAGTACTTC. Residues: CATRRGAYEQYF. Full variable domain (missing parts from reference TRBV12-5 and TRBJ2-7): DARVTQTPRHKVTEMGQEVTMRCQPILGHNTVFWYRQTMMQGLELLAYFRNRAPLDDSGMPKDRFSAEMPDATLATLKIQPSEPRDSAVYFCATRRGAYEQYFGPGTRLTVT.

The table lists this clonotype with a few counts. CDR3 bases: TGTGCCATCAGTGCACTCGGGGGCGGGACCACAGATACGCAGTATTTT. It is translated as CAISALGGGTTDTQYF. This sequence joins TRBV10-3 and TRBJ2-3, with D perhaps given as TRBD1 or TRBD2 (6 bases each). This CDR3 is built from 16 residues. Trimming pared 4 bases from V and 2 bases from J, leaving 16 bases between. Germline CDR1 reads ENHRY; CDR2 reads SYGVKD.

This clonotype was found a few times. The genes are TRBV15 and TRBJ1-2; D not certain. This CDR3 region has 12 residues. The V end was cut by 8 bases, the J end by 2 bases, with 9 bases between. Germline lookup yields CDR1 LNHNV and CDR2 YYDKDF (reference sequence). The CDR3 sequence is CATSDGNYGYTF. The CDR3 DNA is TGTGCCACCTCCGACGGGAACTATGGCTACACCTTC.

This clonotype was seen a handful of times. The chain combines TRBV5-6 with TRBJ2-3, with 7 bases fitting TRBD2. Germline V gene lookup returns CDR1 SGHDT and CDR2 YYEEEE. This CDR3 region has 16 residues. The V and J ends lost 6 bases and 4 bases, in that order; junction bases with no gene match: 14. The CDR3 DNA is TGTGCCAGCACCCGACTTGGCGGGGGAGAGGCAGATACGCAGTATTTT. Residues: CASTRLGGGEADTQYF.

The chain links TRBV3-1 to TRBJ2-1; TRBD2 matches 9 bases. The CDR3 covers 14 residues. CDR1 LGHDT and CDR2 YNNKEL come from the germline V gene (reference sequence). V shed 1 base, J shed 11 bases, and the junction held 6 bases outside the gene matches. The CDR3 reads CASSQGASGDQQFF. CDR3 nucleotide sequence: TGTGCCAGCAGCCAAGGGGCTAGCGGGGACCAGCAGTTCTTC.

The rearrangement uses TRBV2 and TRBJ2-1; D remains ambiguous. Germline V gene sequence: CDR1 SNHLY, CDR2 FYNNEI. This CDR3 is 15 amino acids long. V dropped 7 bases and J dropped 0 bases, with 13 bases sitting between them. In DNA form, the CDR3 reads TGTGCCAGCAACAGCTACGATCGCTCCTACAATGAGCAGTTCTTC. Protein sequence: CASNSYDRSYNEQFF.

There are many counts of this clonotype. The chain employs TRBV7-9 and TRBJ2-2; the match to TRBD1 covers 9 bases. Per germline, CDR1 SEHNR and CDR2 FQNEAQ (reference sequence). The CDR3 has 15 amino acids. After removal of 4 bases from V and 1 base from J, the junction contained 1 base not matched to a gene. Written as DNA, the CDR3 is TGTGCCAGCAGCTCGGGACAGGGGAACACCGGGGAGCTGTTTTTT. Its translation: CASSSGQGNTGELFF.

This clonotype was detected only a few times. The chain employs TRBV19 and TRBJ2-1, with D perhaps being TRBD1 or TRBD2 (5 bases each). Germline-derived CDR1 and CDR2 are LNHDA and SQIVND (reference sequence). The V end lost 6 bases, the J end lost 8 bases, and 14 bases lay between the germline ends. The CDR3 sequence is 13 residues long. The CDR3 loop reads CASRLLGDDEQFF. In nucleotides, the CDR3 is TGTGCCAGTAGGCTATTGGGGGATGATGAGCAGTTCTTC.

The rearrangement uses TRBV20-1 and TRBJ2-7; 10 bases are shared with TRBD2. V was pared by 6 bases and J by 4 bases, with 21 bases of the junction left unmatched. The CDR3 loop spans 18 amino acids. Germline V gives CDR1 DFQATT, CDR2 SNEGSKA (reference sequence). Here the CDR3 reads CSAGGDGSGGPRSYEQYV. The CDR3 coding sequence is TGCAGTGCCGGGGGAGACGGTAGCGGGGGGCCCCGATCTTACGAGCAGTACGTC.